This is a list of T cell receptor beta chains from one sample in a study of blood T cells in healthy people across ages. TCRdb processed the 5' RACE reads anew with MiXCR; each CDR3 protein has one entry. In the table there are around 690,000 distinct CDR3 sequences, about 54% of which are singletons. The source material was blood. The receptors shown here come from a man in his 60s in good health. The CDR3 runs from the conserved cysteine through the conserved F or W. The order of the fields is J gene, D gene, clone size, V gene, CDR3 protein, CDR3 DNA. D genes are given only for firm matches. Expanded clones are given a class, and other clones once, few, many or no size at all.

TRBJ1-2,NA,NA,TRBV14,CASSLRGQEAYGYTF,TGTGCCAGCAGTCTAAGGGGCCAAGAAGCCTATGGCTACACCTTC
TRBJ2-5,TRBD2,few,TRBV10-1,CASSESTSGQETQYF,TGCGCCAGCAGTGAGTCGACTAGCGGGCAAGAGACCCAGTACTTC
TRBJ1-6,NA,NA,TRBV7-2,CVSSSYNSPLHF,TGTGTGTCTAGCTCCTATAATTCACCCCTCCACTTT
TRBJ2-1,TRBD2,NA,TRBV12-3/TRBV12-4,CASTSPGRVGEQFF,TGTGCCAGCACTAGCCCGGGGAGGGTCGGTGAGCAGTTCTTC
TRBJ2-1,TRBD1,NA,TRBV5-1,CASSLPRDRDNEQFF,TGCGCCAGCAGCTTACCACGGGACAGGGACAATGAGCAGTTCTTC
TRBJ2-5,NA,NA,TRBV3-1,CASSPEIQRAGQETQYF,TGTGCCAGCAGCCCCGAAATTCAACGTGCAGGGCAAGAGACCCAGTACTTC
TRBJ2-1,TRBD2,once,TRBV5-1,CASSAPTSGGVSDEQFF,TGCGCCAGCAGCGCCCCGACTAGCGGGGGGGTGAGTGATGAGCAGTTCTTC
TRBJ2-7,NA,NA,TRBV6-2/TRBV6-3,CASSQDRPYEQYF,TGTGCCAGCAGTCAAGACCGACCCTACGAGCAGTACTTC
TRBJ2-6,NA,NA,TRBV20-1,CSARGGQSPGWLSGANVLTF,TGCAGTGCTAGAGGTGGACAATCGCCAGGTTGGCTCTCTGGGGCCAACGTCCTGACTTTC
TRBJ1-2,NA,NA,TRBV6-5,CASSPRSSAGYTF,TGTGCCAGCAGCCCCCGCAGTTCGGCCGGCTACACCTTC
TRBJ2-3,TRBD1,NA,TRBV19,CASSIGGTGLFDTQYF,TGTGCCAGTAGTATAGGTGGGACAGGTCTGTTTGATACGCAGTATTTT
TRBJ2-7,NA,NA,TRBV20-1,CSAKDPPYEQYF,TGCAGTGCTAAGGATCCCCCGTACGAGCAGTACTTC
TRBJ1-2,TRBD1,NA,TRBV4-1,CASSQDQGTGSHGYTF,TGCGCCAGCAGCCAAGATCAAGGGACAGGGTCCCATGGCTACACCTTC
TRBJ1-2,NA,NA,TRBV7-8,CASSDEPYGYTF,TGTGCCAGCAGCGACGAGCCCTATGGCTACACCTTC
TRBJ2-1,NA,NA,TRBV5-4,CASSSQVSSYNEQFF,TGTGCCAGCAGCTCACAGGTCTCCTCCTACAATGAGCAGTTCTTC
TRBJ2-3,NA,NA,TRBV12-3/TRBV12-4,CASSARGADTQYF,TGTGCCAGCAGTGCCCGTGGGGCGGATACGCAGTATTTT
TRBJ2-7,NA,NA,TRBV21-1,CASSKVQGQMGYF,TGTGCCAGCAGCAAAGTCCAGGGTCAAATGGGGTACTTC
TRBJ2-7,NA,NA,TRBV29-1,CSVGPRANEQYF,TGCAGCGTTGGGCCCAGGGCCAACGAGCAGTACTTC
TRBJ2-5,NA,many,TRBV9,CASSQGRAQETQYF,TGTGCCAGCAGCCAGGGAAGGGCCCAAGAGACCCAGTACTTC
TRBJ2-5,NA,NA,TRBV2,CASSESSGRFQEQYF,TGTGCCAGCAGTGAAAGTTCGGGCAGGTTTCAAGAGCAGTACTTC
TRBJ2-1,TRBD1,NA,TRBV5-5,CASSLSSQGVRNEQFF,TGTGCCAGCAGCTTGAGTTCTCAGGGGGTCAGGAATGAGCAGTTCTTC
TRBJ2-5,NA,NA,TRBV21-1,CASSTRDRGSETQYF,TGTGCCAGCAGCACCCGAGACAGGGGATCCGAGACCCAGTACTTC
TRBJ2-1,NA,once,TRBV29-1,CSVAAARFPNEQFF,TGCAGCGTTGCCGCTGCTAGATTCCCCAATGAGCAGTTCTTC
TRBJ2-5,TRBD2,once,TRBV2,CASSGAWGTSAQIEETQYF,TGTGCCAGCAGTGGGGCGTGGGGGACTAGCGCCCAGATTGAAGAGACCCAGTACTTC
TRBJ2-5,TRBD1,few,TRBV20-1,CSAKQQGKSRETQYF,TGCAGTGCCAAACAACAGGGGAAGTCGCGAGAGACCCAGTACTTC
TRBJ2-7,NA,NA,TRBV6-2/TRBV6-3,CASSLRSRGNEQYF,TGTGCCAGCAGTTTACGGTCCCGGGGAAACGAGCAGTACTTC
TRBJ2-7,TRBD2,NA,TRBV20-1,CSARGLAGQWGFYEQYF,TGCAGTGCTAGGGGCCTAGCGGGACAATGGGGCTTTTACGAGCAGTACTTC
TRBJ1-1,NA,NA,TRBV6-1,CASSERKGHTEAFF,TGTGCCAGCAGTGAAAGAAAGGGGCACACTGAAGCTTTCTTT
TRBJ2-6,TRBD1,NA,TRBV5-1,CASSPKTGVSFGANVLTF,TGCGCCAGCAGCCCCAAGACAGGGGTATCCTTTGGGGCCAACGTCCTGACTTTC
TRBJ2-2,TRBD1,NA,TRBV6-1,CASSPATGGFGELFF,TGTGCCAGCAGTCCAGCGACAGGGGGCTTCGGGGAGCTGTTTTTT
TRBJ2-5,TRBD1,NA,TRBV7-2,CASSLAIRGETQYF,TGTGCCAGCAGCTTAGCGATCAGGGGGGAGACCCAGTACTTC
TRBJ2-7,TRBD1,NA,TRBV28,CASSLPDRANEQYF,TGTGCCAGCAGCCTCCCCGACAGGGCCAACGAGCAGTACTTC
TRBJ2-3,TRBD2,NA,TRBV12-3/TRBV12-4,CASSRSGEGDTQYF,TGTGCCAGCAGTCGAAGCGGGGAGGGGGATACGCAGTATTTT
TRBJ2-1,TRBD1,NA,TRBV29-1,CSVDDRAGEQFF,TGCAGCGTGGACGACAGGGCTGGAGAGCAGTTCTTC
TRBJ1-4,TRBD1,NA,TRBV6-6,CASGGQAANEKLFF,TGTGCCAGCGGAGGACAGGCGGCTAATGAAAAACTGTTTTTT
TRBJ1-4,NA,few,TRBV12-3/TRBV12-4,CASSPPRGATNEKLFF,TGTGCCAGCAGTCCGCCCAGGGGAGCAACTAATGAAAAACTGTTTTTT
TRBJ2-4,NA,NA,TRBV9,CASSPQTGSDIQYF,TGTGCCAGCAGCCCACAGACTGGCAGTGACATTCAGTACTTC